The 8 T cell receptor beta chains in this list originate from one sample, sequenced in a study of shared clonotypes between healthy human individuals (dated by TCRdb to about 2020). Library creation used the immunoSEQ multiplex PCR assay. As stored in TCRdb, this immuneACCESS dataset retains in-frame rearrangements with V and J assigned. A fraction of the clones does not appear; measured against another copy, unresolved V genes explain less than half of the discrepancy, and the remainder lacks a known reason. This sample has 2 million to 2.5 million clones in its table, and more than 85% of those were observed once. The ten largest clones represent about 0.37% of the sample. Source material: naive CD4+ T cells from PBMCs. Reading the label with the study, this specimen's cell subset or site is: CD45RA+ positively selected. The receptors come from a man aged 18 to 35 in good health. Some clones in this sample may be carry-over from other donors' samples.

The rearrangement joins TRBV2 to TRBJ2-2, with D perhaps TRBD1 (5 bases). CDR1 is SNHLY, CDR2 FYNNEI, per germline. The CDR3 extends over 15 amino acids. V was pared by 7 bases and J by 1 base, with 13 bases between. The CDR3 here is CASTGKGGNTGELFF. CDR3 bases: TGTGCCAGCACAGGGAAGGGTGGGAACACCGGGGAGCTGTTTTTT.

The V and J genes are TRBV6-6 and TRBJ1-5, with TRBD1 identical over 9 bases. V lost 5 bases and J lost 4; bases outside the gene matches: 6. The CDR3 is 15 amino acids. Per germline, CDR1 MNHNY and CDR2 SVGAGI (reference sequence). CDR3 residues: CASSPVGTGNQPQHF. The CDR3 DNA sequence: TGTGCCAGCAGTCCAGTAGGGACAGGGAATCAGCCCCAGCATTTT.

The chain uses TRBV4-1 and TRBJ2-3, with 9 bases that match TRBD2. V lost 3 bases to trimming and J lost 5 bases; unmatched junction nucleotides: 21. CDR3 length equals 20 residues. Germline V gives CDR1 MGHRA, CDR2 YSYEKL. Here the CDR3 reads CASSHILRSSGKKGGDTQYF. CDR3 sequence (DNA): TGCGCCAGCAGCCACATATTACGGTCTAGCGGGAAAAAGGGAGGAGATACGCAGTATTTT.

This clone was seen just once. The CDR3 nucleotides read TGCGCCAGCAGCTTGGCTGATCAGGGGTACTACGAGCAGTACTTC. Its protein product is CASSLADQGYYEQYF. The genes are TRBV5-1 and TRBJ2-7, with D perhaps TRBD1 (6 bases). The CDR3 consists of 15 residues. Germline CDR1 reads SGHRS; CDR2 reads YFSETQ. Trimming shortened V by 0 bases and J by 3 bases, and 13 bases separated the two germline ends.

This chain connects TRBV28 to TRBJ2-4, with TRBD1 matching 9 bases. Germline CDR1 is MDHEN and CDR2 is SYDVKM. V shed 5 bases, J shed 1 base, and the junction held 9 bases outside the gene matches. The CDR3 sequence is 17 residues long. The chain's CDR3 is CASSPWWDREAKNIQYF. The DNA of the CDR3 is TGTGCCAGCAGTCCATGGTGGGACAGGGAGGCCAAAAACATTCAGTACTTC.

V gene TRBV7-9 combines with J gene TRBJ1-5; 7 nucleotides align to TRBD1. Trimming removed 1 base from V and 6 bases from J; junction bases left unmatched: 3. Germline V lookup: CDR1 SEHNR, CDR2 FQNEAQ (reference sequence). This CDR3 has 14 residues. This CDR3 is CASSLGQGIQPQHF. The DNA for the CDR3 is TGTGCCAGCAGCTTAGGACAGGGTATTCAGCCCCAGCATTTT. Using reference TRBV7-9 and TRBJ1-5 for the parts outside the CDR3, the full variable domain is DTGVSQNPRHKITKRGQNVTFRCDPISEHNRLYWYRQTLGQGPEFLTYFQNEAQLEKSRLLSDRFSAERPKGSFSTLEIQRTEQGDSAMYLCASSLGQGIQPQHFGDGTRLSIL.

Here the CDR3 reads CASSEQSNTGELFF. The DNA of the CDR3 is TGTGCCAGCAGCGAACAGTCGAACACCGGGGAGCTGTTTTTT. The rearrangement uses TRBV7-3 and TRBJ2-2; unclear D gene. CDR3 size: 14 residues. Trimming stripped 5 bases from V and 0 bases from J, with 7 bases between. CDR1 is SGHTA and CDR2 is FQGTGA in the germline V gene.

The chain combines TRBV29-1 with TRBJ2-3, with 12 nucleotides matching TRBD2. J lost 5 bases, V lost 6 bases, and 9 bases had no gene match. The CDR3 totals 15 residues. Germline CDR1 SQVTM, CDR2 ANQGSEA. The CDR3 bases are TGCAGCGTGACACTAGCGGGAGGAGTGGGAGATACGCAGTATTTT. Protein: CSVTLAGGVGDTQYF.